The T cell receptor beta chain described here comes from a study of blood T cell repertoires in COVID-19. In this sample, this clone turned up once. The length of the CDR3 is 15 residues. V lost 6 bases, J lost 5 bases, and 19 bases lay in between. CDR1 SQVTM and CDR2 ANQGSEA come from the germline V gene. In the original workflow: Cell counts per sample came from amplifying reference gene primers. Sequencing used immunoSEQ multiplex PCR; TCRdb keeps in-frame clones, though not all of them. V and J calls and clone size are given by that table; D and trimming were obtained from the DNA. Here the sample spans roughly 160,000 clones, more than 85% being singletons. Followed longitudinally, the Seattle patients had been enrolled during active infection.

V and J are TRBV29-1 and TRBJ2-2; TRBD2 is a possible D gene (7 bases). The sample taken for sequencing was peripheral blood. The TCR sequence derives from a woman aged 80 or over with COVID-19, enrolled during active disease. Here the CDR3 reads CSVGPGGGGTGELFF. CDR3 bases: TGCAGCGTGGGCCCCGGGGGAGGGGGTACCGGGGAGCTGTTTTTT.